This T cell receptor (beta chain) is drawn from a study of blood T cell repertoires in COVID-19. Method: immunoSEQ multiplex PCR; TCRdb's copy keeps in-frame clones and lacks some. This repertoire shows about 330,000 clones, approximately 88% found once; its top ten account for approximately 4%. This CDR3 is 16 amino acids long. CDR1 SGHVS and CDR2 FNYEAQ come from the germline V gene. V was clipped by 1 base and J by 2 bases, with 15 bases between them. The chain is built from TRBV7-6 and TRBJ2-7; D not certain. This receptor was taken from a woman between 45 and 65 years old with active or convalescent COVID-19. Sequencing input: peripheral blood. CDR3 residues: CASSLGAGYNAYEQYF. CDR3 DNA sequence: TGTGCCAGCAGCTTAGGGGCAGGTTATAACGCCTACGAGCAGTACTTC.